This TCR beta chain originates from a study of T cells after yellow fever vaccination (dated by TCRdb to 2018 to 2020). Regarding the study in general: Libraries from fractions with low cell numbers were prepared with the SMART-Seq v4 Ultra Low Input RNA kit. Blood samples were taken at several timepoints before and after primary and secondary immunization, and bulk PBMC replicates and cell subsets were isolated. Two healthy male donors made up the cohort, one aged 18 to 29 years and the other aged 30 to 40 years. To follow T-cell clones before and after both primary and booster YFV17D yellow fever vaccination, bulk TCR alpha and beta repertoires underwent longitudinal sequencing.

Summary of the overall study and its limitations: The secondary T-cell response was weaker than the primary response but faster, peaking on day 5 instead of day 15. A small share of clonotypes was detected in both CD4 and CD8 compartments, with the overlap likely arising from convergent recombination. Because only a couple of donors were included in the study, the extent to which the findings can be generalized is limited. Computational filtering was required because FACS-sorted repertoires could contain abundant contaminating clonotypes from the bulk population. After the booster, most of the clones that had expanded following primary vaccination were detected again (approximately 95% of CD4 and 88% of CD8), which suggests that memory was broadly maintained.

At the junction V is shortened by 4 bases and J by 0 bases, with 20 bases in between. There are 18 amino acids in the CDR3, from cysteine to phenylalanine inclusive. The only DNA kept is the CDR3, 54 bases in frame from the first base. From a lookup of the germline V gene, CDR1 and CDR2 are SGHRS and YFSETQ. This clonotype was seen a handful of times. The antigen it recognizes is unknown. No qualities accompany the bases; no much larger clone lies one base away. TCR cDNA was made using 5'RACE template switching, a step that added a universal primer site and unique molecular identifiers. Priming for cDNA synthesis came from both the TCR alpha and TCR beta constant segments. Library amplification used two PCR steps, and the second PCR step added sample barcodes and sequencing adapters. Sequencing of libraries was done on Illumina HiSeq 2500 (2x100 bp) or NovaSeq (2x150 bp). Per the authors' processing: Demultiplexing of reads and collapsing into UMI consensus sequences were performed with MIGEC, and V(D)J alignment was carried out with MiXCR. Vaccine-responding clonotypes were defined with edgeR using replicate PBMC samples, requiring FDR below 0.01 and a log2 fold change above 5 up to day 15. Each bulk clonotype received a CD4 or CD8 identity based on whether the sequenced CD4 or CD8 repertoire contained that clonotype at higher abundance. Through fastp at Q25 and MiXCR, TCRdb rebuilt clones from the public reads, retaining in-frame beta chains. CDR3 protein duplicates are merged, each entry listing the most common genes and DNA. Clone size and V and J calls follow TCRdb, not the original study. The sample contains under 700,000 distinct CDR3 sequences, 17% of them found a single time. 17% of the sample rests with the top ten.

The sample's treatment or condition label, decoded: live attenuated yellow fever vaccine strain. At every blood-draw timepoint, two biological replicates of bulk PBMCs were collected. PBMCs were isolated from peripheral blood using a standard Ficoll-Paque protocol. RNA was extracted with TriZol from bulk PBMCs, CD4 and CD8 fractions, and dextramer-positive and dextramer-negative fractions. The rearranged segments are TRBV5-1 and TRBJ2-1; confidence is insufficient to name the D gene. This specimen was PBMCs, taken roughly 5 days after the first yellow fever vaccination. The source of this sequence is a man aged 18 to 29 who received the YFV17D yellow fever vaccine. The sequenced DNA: TGCGCCAGCAGCCGATATTTCGTTAGGAACAGCTCCTACAATGAGCAGTTCTTC. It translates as CASSRYFVRNSSYNEQFF.